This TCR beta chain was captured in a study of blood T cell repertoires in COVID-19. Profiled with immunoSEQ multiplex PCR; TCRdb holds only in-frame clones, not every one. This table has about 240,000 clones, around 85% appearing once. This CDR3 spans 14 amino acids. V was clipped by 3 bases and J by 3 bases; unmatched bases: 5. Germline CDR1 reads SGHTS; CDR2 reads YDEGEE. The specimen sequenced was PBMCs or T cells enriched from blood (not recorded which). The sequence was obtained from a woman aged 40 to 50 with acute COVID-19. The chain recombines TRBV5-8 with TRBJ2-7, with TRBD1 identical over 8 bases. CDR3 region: CASSSRTGSYEQYF. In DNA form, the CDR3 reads TGTGCCAGCAGCTCCAGGACAGGGAGCTACGAGCAGTACTTC.